These T cell receptor beta chains were read from a single sample in a study of CD8 T cells in ankylosing spondylitis. TCRdb recomputed calls from the 5' RACE reads with MiXCR, one row per CDR3 protein. The sample holds 500,000 to 650,000 distinct CDR3 sequences, about 5.2% seen once. Sequencing input: blood, either unsorted or a sorted T cell fraction (not recorded which). The receptors were sampled from a male donor with ankylosing spondylitis. Each CDR3 is given with its conserved first and last residue. Each record gives: clone size, V gene, D gene, J gene, CDR3 DNA, CDR3 protein. D genes are given only for firm matches. The size of a clone is reported for some rows only, either as once, few or many, or as a class for expanded clones.

clone_size: many
v_call: TRBV27
d_call: -
j_call: TRBJ1-1
cdr3_nt: TGTGCCAGCAGTTTAGCGGGGGGGCGGGCTACTGAAGCTTTCTTT
cdr3_aa: CASSLAGGRATEAFF

clone_size: many
v_call: TRBV15
d_call: -
j_call: TRBJ2-7
cdr3_nt: TGTGCCACCAGCAGATACAGACAGGCGGAGCAGTACTTC
cdr3_aa: CATSRYRQAEQYF

clone_size: many
v_call: TRBV4-3
d_call: -
j_call: TRBJ1-2
cdr3_nt: TGCGCCAGCAGCCCTTACTGGGGCTCAGCTAACTATGGCTACACCTTC
cdr3_aa: CASSPYWGSANYGYTF

clone_size: many
v_call: TRBV5-1
d_call: -
j_call: TRBJ2-1
cdr3_nt: TGCGCCAGCAGCTTGGCTCGGGGTCCTCCCTACAATGAGCAGTTCTTC
cdr3_aa: CASSLARGPPYNEQFF

clone_size: many
v_call: TRBV29-1
d_call: TRBD1
j_call: TRBJ1-2
cdr3_nt: TGCAGCGCAAATCAGGGGGCGCGCGGCTACACCTTC
cdr3_aa: CSANQGARGYTF

clone_size: many
v_call: TRBV12-3/TRBV12-4
d_call: -
j_call: TRBJ1-2
cdr3_nt: TGTGCCAGCAGTTTAAGGTATACGAGACTTGAGTATGGCTACACCTTC
cdr3_aa: CASSLRYTRLEYGYTF

clone_size: many
v_call: TRBV24-1
d_call: TRBD1
j_call: TRBJ2-1
cdr3_nt: TGTGCCACGGGACAGGGGGTGGATGAGCAGTTCTTC
cdr3_aa: CATGQGVDEQFF

clone_size: many
v_call: TRBV12-3/TRBV12-4
d_call: -
j_call: TRBJ2-2
cdr3_nt: TGTGCCAGCAGTTGGAATCACAGGGTTTCGGGGGAGCTGTTTTTT
cdr3_aa: CASSWNHRVSGELFF

clone_size: many
v_call: TRBV7-9
d_call: -
j_call: TRBJ1-1
cdr3_nt: TGTGCCAGCAGCCTCTCATATTCGGCTTTCTTT
cdr3_aa: CASSLSYSAFF

clone_size: many
v_call: TRBV20-1
d_call: TRBD2
j_call: TRBJ2-5
cdr3_nt: TGCAGTGCCGGGAACTCGCGGGGGGAGACCCAGTACTTC
cdr3_aa: CSAGNSRGETQYF

clone_size: many
v_call: TRBV4-3
d_call: -
j_call: TRBJ1-1
cdr3_nt: TGCGCCAGCAGCCAACTTGTTAACACTGAAGCTTTCTTT
cdr3_aa: CASSQLVNTEAFF

clone_size: many
v_call: TRBV9
d_call: -
j_call: TRBJ2-3
cdr3_nt: TGTGCCAGCAGCCCCCGAACAGGGAATACGCAGTATTTT
cdr3_aa: CASSPRTGNTQYF

clone_size: few
v_call: TRBV5-5
d_call: -
j_call: TRBJ2-7
cdr3_nt: TGTGCCAGCAGCCCGTCCGGCACAGGAACGAAGCAGTACTTC
cdr3_aa: CASSPSGTGTKQYF

clone_size: many
v_call: TRBV20-1
d_call: -
j_call: TRBJ2-1
cdr3_nt: TGCAGTGCTAGATTGGCTTTGAGCTCCTACAATGAGCAGTTCTTC
cdr3_aa: CSARLALSSYNEQFF

clone_size: many
v_call: TRBV9
d_call: TRBD2
j_call: TRBJ2-3
cdr3_nt: TGTGCCAGCAGCGTTCCTAGCGGGAGGAATACGCAGTATTTT
cdr3_aa: CASSVPSGRNTQYF

clone_size: many
v_call: TRBV24-1
d_call: TRBD1
j_call: TRBJ2-1
cdr3_nt: TGTGCCACCAGTGGGGGACAGGGTAGGAGTTGGGAGCAGTTCTTC
cdr3_aa: CATSGGQGRSWEQFF

clone_size: many
v_call: TRBV6-6
d_call: -
j_call: TRBJ1-3
cdr3_nt: TGTGCCAGCAGTTACGGGAGAAACACCATATATTTT
cdr3_aa: CASSYGRNTIYF

clone_size: many
v_call: TRBV7-9
d_call: -
j_call: TRBJ2-3
cdr3_nt: TGTGCCAGCAGCCCCTACGGGGGGCTAGATACGCAGTATTTT
cdr3_aa: CASSPYGGLDTQYF

clone_size: many
v_call: TRBV4-2
d_call: TRBD1
j_call: TRBJ1-4
cdr3_nt: TGTGCCAGCAGCCAACCCGCCGGGACAGGGAAGGAAAAACTGTTTTTT
cdr3_aa: CASSQPAGTGKEKLFF

clone_size: -
v_call: TRBV27
d_call: -
j_call: TRBJ2-6
cdr3_nt: TGTGCCAGCAGGAGGACCGGATCTGGGGCCAACGTCCTGACTTTC
cdr3_aa: CASRRTGSGANVLTF

clone_size: many
v_call: TRBV20-1
d_call: TRBD2
j_call: TRBJ2-3
cdr3_nt: TGCAGTGCTAGAGATTGGACTAGCGGGGGCACAGATACGCAGTATTTT
cdr3_aa: CSARDWTSGGTDTQYF

clone_size: many
v_call: TRBV7-9
d_call: -
j_call: TRBJ2-3
cdr3_nt: TGTGCCAGCAGCTTAGGTCCAGGGGCCGCAGATACGCAGTATTTT
cdr3_aa: CASSLGPGAADTQYF